This T cell receptor (beta chain) is from a study of human T cells and chemical hapten exposure. About the study: A mostly female patient group had alopecia areata, totalis or universalis. Findings and caveats of the study: TCRs exceeding 1 in 1000 frequency stayed unchanged with DPC sensitization.

As handled by the study authors: With a range of about 20,000 to 700,000, the median per sample was roughly 97,000 TCRs. TCRdb fed the RACE reads into MiXCR, producing one record per CDR3 protein. TCRdb, rather than the study authors, made the V and J calls. The sample includes over 50,000 distinct CDR3 sequences, about 10% of them seen just once. Time point denoted: patch test 1, 2 weeks after DPC sensitization. Treatment described: therapeutic diphenylcyclopropenone sensitization with weekly scalp DPC. Total RNA was extracted from unfractionated whole blood. Every donor had alopecia and was 18 to 70 years old; all were suitable for DPC. This clonotype was picked up a small number of times. The antigen remains undetermined. CDR1 is SQVTM and CDR2 is ANQGSEA in the germline V gene. The CDR3 contains 16 residues. Trimming shortened V by 3 bases and J by 5 bases, and 20 bases separated the two germline ends.

The receptor was derived from a woman between 35 and 50 years old with alopecia areata. Some clones in this sample may be carry-over from other donors' samples. V and J are TRBV29-1 and TRBJ2-1; D call uncertain. The starting material was whole blood, obtained in connection with sensitization to the hapten diphenylcyclopropenone (DPC). CDR3 nucleotides: TGCAGCGTTGACCCCGATAGGTTCGATAATAACAATGAGCAGTTCTTC. Translated: CSVDPDRFDNNNEQFF.